This is a list of T cell receptor beta chains from one sample in a study of cytomegalovirus exposure and HLA in healthy donors. Profiling relied on immunoSEQ multiplex PCR, and the TCRdb table lists in-frame clones only, not all of them. The sample includes 200,000 to 250,000 clones, around 80% seen only once; the top ten take 2.7%. The specimen was PBMCs. The source of these receptors is a woman between 55 and 75 years old in good health and CMV-seropositive. CDR3s include the opening cysteine and the closing phenylalanine or tryptophan. The order of the fields is D gene, clone size, V gene, J gene, CDR3 DNA, CDR3 protein. D genes are given only for firm matches. Rows may omit the clone size; those that give it use once, few, many or a size class.

D: .; size: few; V: TRBV18; J: TRBJ1-1; DNA: TGTGCCAGCTCACCAAGAGCAGGAAGTCGGAACACTGAAGCTTTCTTT; CDR3: CASSPRAGSRNTEAFF
D: .; size: .; V: TRBV9; J: TRBJ1-4; DNA: TGTGCCAGCAGCGCCTCACAGGGAGGGTCTAATGAAAAACTGTTTTTT; CDR3: CASSASQGGSNEKLFF
D: TRBD1; size: .; V: TRBV6-1; J: TRBJ1-5; DNA: TGTGCCAGCAGGTGGGACAGGGGTCAGCCCCAGCATTTT; CDR3: CASRWDRGQPQHF
D: .; size: .; V: TRBV5-1; J: TRBJ1-1; DNA: TGCGCCAGCAGCTTGGACAGCGGGAACACTGAAGCTTTCTTT; CDR3: CASSLDSGNTEAFF
D: .; size: .; V: TRBV5-6; J: TRBJ1-2; DNA: TGTGCCAGCAGCTTGGGACAGGATAACTATGGCTACACCTTC; CDR3: CASSLGQDNYGYTF
D: .; size: .; V: TRBV19; J: TRBJ1-1; DNA: TGTGCCAGCCGGGGGATGAACACTGAAGCTTTCTTT; CDR3: CASRGMNTEAFF
D: .; size: .; V: TRBV7-2; J: TRBJ1-2; DNA: TGTGCCAGCAGCCTCGGGACTACGATCCCTTATGGCTACACCTTC; CDR3: CASSLGTTIPYGYTF
D: TRBD1; size: .; V: TRBV30; J: TRBJ2-1; DNA: TGTGCCTGGAGTGAGGGGGCGTGGACAGGGAATGAGCAGTTCTTC; CDR3: CAWSEGAWTGNEQFF
D: .; size: .; V: TRBV7-2; J: TRBJ2-5; DNA: TGTGCCAGCAGCTTAGAGCGACTAGAGACCCAGTACTTC; CDR3: CASSLERLETQYF
D: TRBD1; size: .; V: TRBV29-1; J: TRBJ1-2; DNA: TGCAGCGTTGGGGAACAGGGGGCGCGGGGCTACACCTTC; CDR3: CSVGEQGARGYTF
D: .; size: .; V: TRBV21-1; J: TRBJ2-6; DNA: TGTGCCAGCAGCAAAGGTGACAGGAGCTCTGGGGCCAACGTCCTGACTTTC; CDR3: CASSKGDRSSGANVLTF
D: TRBD1; size: .; V: TRBV6-6; J: TRBJ1-4; DNA: TGTGCCAGCAGTTACCAGGGGGCGCGGGAAAAACTGTTTTTT; CDR3: CASSYQGAREKLFF